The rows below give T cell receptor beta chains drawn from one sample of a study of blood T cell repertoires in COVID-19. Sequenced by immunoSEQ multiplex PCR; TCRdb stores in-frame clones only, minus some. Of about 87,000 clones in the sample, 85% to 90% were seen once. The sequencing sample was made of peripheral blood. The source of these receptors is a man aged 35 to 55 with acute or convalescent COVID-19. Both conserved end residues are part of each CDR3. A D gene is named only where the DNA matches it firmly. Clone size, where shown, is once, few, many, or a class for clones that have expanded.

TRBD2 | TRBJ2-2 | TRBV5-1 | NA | CASSLVGLAGPGELFF | TGCGCCAGCAGCTTGGTAGGACTAGCGGGCCCCGGGGAGCTGTTTTTT
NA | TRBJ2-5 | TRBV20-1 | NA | CSVGRQETQYF | TGCAGTGTGGGGCGGCAAGAGACCCAGTACTTC
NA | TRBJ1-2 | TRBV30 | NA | CAWSQGTNYGYTF | TGTGCCTGGTCCCAGGGGACTAACTATGGCTACACCTTC
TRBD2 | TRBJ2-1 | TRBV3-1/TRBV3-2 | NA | CASSQAVGAGGNNEQFF | TGTGCCAGCAGCCAAGCGGTCGGAGCGGGAGGGAACAATGAGCAGTTCTTC
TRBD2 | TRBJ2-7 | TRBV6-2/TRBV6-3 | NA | CASTPGVLAGFYEQYF | TGTGCCAGCACCCCCGGGGTCCTAGCGGGGTTCTACGAGCAGTACTTC
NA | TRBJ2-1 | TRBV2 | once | CASSEAGGAYNEQFF | TGTGCCAGCAGTGAAGCGGGGGGTGCCTACAATGAGCAGTTCTTC
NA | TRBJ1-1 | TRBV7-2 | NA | CASSGYSGNTEAFF | TGTGCCAGCAGCGGATACTCAGGGAACACTGAAGCTTTCTTT
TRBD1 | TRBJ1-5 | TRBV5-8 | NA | CASRPTGDPVTVQPQHF | TGTGCCAGCAGACCGACAGGGGACCCCGTTACTGTTCAGCCCCAGCATTTT
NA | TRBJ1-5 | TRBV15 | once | CATSRSYSNQPQHF | TGTGCCACCAGCAGATCTTATAGCAATCAGCCCCAGCATTTT
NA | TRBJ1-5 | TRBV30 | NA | CAWKTGGNQPQHF | TGTGCCTGGAAGACCGGGGGCAATCAGCCCCAGCATTTT
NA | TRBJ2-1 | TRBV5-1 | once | CASSPEEGGGYNEQFF | TGCGCCAGCAGCCCCGAGGAGGGGGGAGGGTACAATGAGCAGTTCTTC
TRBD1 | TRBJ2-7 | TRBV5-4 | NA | CASSPPGGDEQYF | TGTGCCAGCAGCCCTCCAGGGGGCGACGAGCAGTACTTC
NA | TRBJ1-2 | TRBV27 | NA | CASSLSNPLADGYTF | TGTGCCAGCAGTTTATCGAACCCATTAGCGGATGGCTACACCTTC
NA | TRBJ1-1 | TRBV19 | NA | CASSKSGVDTEAFF | TGTGCCAGTAGTAAATCAGGGGTGGACACTGAAGCTTTCTTT
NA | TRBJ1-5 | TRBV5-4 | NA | CASSLGPGREGNQPQHF | TGTGCCAGCAGCTTGGGTCCAGGGAGGGAGGGCAATCAGCCCCAGCATTTT
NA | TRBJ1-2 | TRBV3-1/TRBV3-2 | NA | CASMDSMDYGYTF | TGTGCCAGCATGGACTCAATGGACTATGGCTACACCTTC
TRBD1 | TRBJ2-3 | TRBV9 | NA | CASSVDSVGQGITDTQYF | TGTGCCAGCAGCGTAGATTCCGTGGGACAGGGGATCACAGATACGCAGTATTTT
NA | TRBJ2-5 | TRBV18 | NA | CASSPSPEGKTQYF | TGTGCCAGCTCACCCTCTCCGGAGGGGAAGACCCAGTACTTC
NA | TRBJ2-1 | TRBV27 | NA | CASSLSYPTGEQFF | TGTGCCAGCAGTTTATCGTACCCTACGGGGGAGCAGTTCTTC
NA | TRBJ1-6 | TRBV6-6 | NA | CASSYWAENSPLHF | TGTGCCAGCAGTTACTGGGCCGAAAATTCACCCCTCCACTTT
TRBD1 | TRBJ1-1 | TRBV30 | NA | CAWRVRGLGTEAFF | TGTGCCTGGAGGGTAAGGGGGCTTGGTACTGAAGCTTTCTTT
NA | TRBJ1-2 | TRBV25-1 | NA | CASSDISGGHGYTF | TGTGCCAGCAGTGATATATCGGGGGGCCATGGCTACACCTTC
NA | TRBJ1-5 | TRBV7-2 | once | CASSSRTDQPQHF | TGTGCCAGCAGCTCAAGGACAGATCAGCCCCAGCATTTT
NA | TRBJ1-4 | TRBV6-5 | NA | CASSYGRGEKLFF | TGTGCCAGCAGTTACGGGCGGGGAGAAAAACTGTTTTTT
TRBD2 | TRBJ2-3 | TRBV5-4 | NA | CASAQVAGVGWTDTQYF | TGTGCCAGCGCCCAGGTAGCGGGAGTAGGCTGGACAGATACGCAGTATTTT
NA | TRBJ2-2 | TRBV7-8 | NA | CASSSGAGTENTGELFF | TGTGCCAGCAGCTCTGGGGCGGGGACAGAGAACACCGGGGAGCTGTTTTTT
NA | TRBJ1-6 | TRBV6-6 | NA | CASTRQDTYNSPLHF | TGTGCCAGCACGCGGCAGGACACCTATAATTCACCCCTCCACTTT
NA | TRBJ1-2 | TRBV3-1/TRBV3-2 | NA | CASSGKNREIGYGYTF | TGTGCCAGCAGCGGGAAAAACAGGGAGATCGGCTATGGCTACACCTTC
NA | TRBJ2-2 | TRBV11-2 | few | CASSRAAANTGELFF | TGTGCCAGCAGCCGAGCGGCGGCGAACACCGGGGAGCTGTTTTTT